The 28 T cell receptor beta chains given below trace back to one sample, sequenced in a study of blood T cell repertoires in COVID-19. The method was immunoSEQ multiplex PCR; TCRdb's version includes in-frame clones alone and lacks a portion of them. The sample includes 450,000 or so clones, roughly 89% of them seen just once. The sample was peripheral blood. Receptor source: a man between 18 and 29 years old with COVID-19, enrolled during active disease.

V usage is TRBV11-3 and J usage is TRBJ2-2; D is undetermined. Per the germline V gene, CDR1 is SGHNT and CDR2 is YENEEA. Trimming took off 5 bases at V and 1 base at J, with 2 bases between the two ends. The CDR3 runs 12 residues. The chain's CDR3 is CASSRNTGELFF. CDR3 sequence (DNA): TGTGCCAGCAGCCGGAACACCGGGGAGCTGTTTTTT. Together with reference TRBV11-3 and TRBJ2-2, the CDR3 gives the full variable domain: EAGVVQSPRYKIIEKKQPVAFWCNPISGHNTLYWYLQNLGQGPELLIRYENEEAVDDSQLPKDRFSAERLKGVDSTLKIQPAELGDSAVYLCASSRNTGELFFGEGSRLTVL.

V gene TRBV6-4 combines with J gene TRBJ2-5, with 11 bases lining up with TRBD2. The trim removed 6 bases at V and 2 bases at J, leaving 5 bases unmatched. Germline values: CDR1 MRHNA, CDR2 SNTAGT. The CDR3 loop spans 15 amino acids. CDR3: CASRGTSGTQETQYF. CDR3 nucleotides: TGTGCCAGCAGGGGGACTAGCGGAACGCAAGAGACCCAGTACTTC.

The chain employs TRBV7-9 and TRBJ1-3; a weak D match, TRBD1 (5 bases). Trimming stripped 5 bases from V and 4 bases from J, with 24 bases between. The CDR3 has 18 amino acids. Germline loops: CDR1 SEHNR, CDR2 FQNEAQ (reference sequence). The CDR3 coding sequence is TGTGCCAGCAGCGTGACAGCTCTGGAAGATGTAGCCGGAAACACCATATATTTT. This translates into CASSVTALEDVAGNTIYF.

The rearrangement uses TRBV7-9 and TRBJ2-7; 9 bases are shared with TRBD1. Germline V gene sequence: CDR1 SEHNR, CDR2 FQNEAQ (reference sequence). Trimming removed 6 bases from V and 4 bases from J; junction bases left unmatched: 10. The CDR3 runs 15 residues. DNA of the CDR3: TGTGCCAGCAGTCCCGGGACAGGGTACACATACGAGCAGTACTTC. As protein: CASSPGTGYTYEQYF.

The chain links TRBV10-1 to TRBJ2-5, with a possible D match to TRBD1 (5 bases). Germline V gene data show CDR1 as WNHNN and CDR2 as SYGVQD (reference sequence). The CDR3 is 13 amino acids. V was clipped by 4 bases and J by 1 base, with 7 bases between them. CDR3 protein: CASSGDSQETQYF. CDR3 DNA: TGCGCCAGCAGTGGCGACAGCCAAGAGACCCAGTACTTC.

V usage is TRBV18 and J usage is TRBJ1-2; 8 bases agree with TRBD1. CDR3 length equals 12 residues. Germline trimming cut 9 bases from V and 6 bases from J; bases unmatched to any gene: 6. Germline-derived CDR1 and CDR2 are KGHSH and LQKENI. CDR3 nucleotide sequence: TGTGCCAGTTCGGACAGGGTCAATGGCTACACCTTC. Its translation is CASSDRVNGYTF.

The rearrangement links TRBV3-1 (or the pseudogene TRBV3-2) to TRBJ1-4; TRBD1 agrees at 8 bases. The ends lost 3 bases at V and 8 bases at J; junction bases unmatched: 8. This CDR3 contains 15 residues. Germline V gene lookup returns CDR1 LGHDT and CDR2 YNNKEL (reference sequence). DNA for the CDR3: TGTGCCAGCAGCCATCCGACAGGGGCGGGAGAAAAACTGTTTTTT. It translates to CASSHPTGAGEKLFF.

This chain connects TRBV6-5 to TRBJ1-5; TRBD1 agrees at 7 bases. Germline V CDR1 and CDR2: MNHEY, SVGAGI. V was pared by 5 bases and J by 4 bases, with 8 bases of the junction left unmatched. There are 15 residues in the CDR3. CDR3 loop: CASSNRDRSNQPQHF. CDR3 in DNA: TGTGCCAGCAGTAACCGGGACAGATCAAATCAGCCCCAGCATTTT.

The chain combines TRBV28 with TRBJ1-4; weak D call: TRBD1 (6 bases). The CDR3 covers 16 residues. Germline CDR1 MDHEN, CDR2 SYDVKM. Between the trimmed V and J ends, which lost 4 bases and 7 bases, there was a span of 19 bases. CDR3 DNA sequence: TGTGCCAGCAGTTCCCCCGGGGGGGGCCAGGGTGAAAAACTGTTTTTT. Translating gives CASSSPGGGQGEKLFF.

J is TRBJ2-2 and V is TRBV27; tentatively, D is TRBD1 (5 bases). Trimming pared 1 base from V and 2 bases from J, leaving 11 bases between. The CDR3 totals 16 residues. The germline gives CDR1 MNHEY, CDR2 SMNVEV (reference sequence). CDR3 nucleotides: TGTGCCAGCAGTTTATTTTTCAGGGTAAACACCGGGGAGCTGTTTTTT. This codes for CASSLFFRVNTGELFF.

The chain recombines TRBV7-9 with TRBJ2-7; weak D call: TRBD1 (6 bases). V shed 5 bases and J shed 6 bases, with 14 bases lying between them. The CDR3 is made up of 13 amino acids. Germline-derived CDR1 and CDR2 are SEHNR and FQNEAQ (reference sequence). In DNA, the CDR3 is TGTGCCAGCAGCGGGTCAGGGACACCCGAGCAGTACTTC. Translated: CASSGSGTPEQYF.

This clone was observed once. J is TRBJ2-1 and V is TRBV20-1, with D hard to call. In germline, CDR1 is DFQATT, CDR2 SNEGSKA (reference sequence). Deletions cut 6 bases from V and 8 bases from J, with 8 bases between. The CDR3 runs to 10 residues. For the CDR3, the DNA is TGCAGTGCCACATCCGATGAGCAGTTCTTC. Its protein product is CSATSDEQFF.

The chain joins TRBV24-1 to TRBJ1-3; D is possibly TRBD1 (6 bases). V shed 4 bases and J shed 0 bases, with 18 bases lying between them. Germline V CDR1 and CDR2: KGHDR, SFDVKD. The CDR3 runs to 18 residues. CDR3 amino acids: CATSDERGHLGSGNTIYF. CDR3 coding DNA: TGTGCCACCAGTGACGAGAGGGGACATCTGGGCTCTGGAAACACCATATATTTT.

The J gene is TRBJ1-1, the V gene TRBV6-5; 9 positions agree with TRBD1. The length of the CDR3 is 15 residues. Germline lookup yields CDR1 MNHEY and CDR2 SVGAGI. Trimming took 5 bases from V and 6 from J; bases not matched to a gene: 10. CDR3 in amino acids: CASSHRGQGRPEAFF. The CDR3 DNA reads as TGTGCCAGCAGTCACCGGGGACAGGGAAGGCCTGAAGCTTTCTTT.

The CDR3 loop is CASTPGGTGELFF. The CDR3 coding sequence is TGTGCCAGCACCCCAGGGGGCACCGGGGAGCTGTTTTTT. This rearrangement joins TRBV11-3 to TRBJ2-2; 7 nucleotides line up with TRBD1. With 7 bases clipped from V and 4 bases from J, the junction kept 3 bases outside the gene matches. CDR1 and CDR2 (germline): SGHNT, YENEEA. CDR3 size: 13 residues.

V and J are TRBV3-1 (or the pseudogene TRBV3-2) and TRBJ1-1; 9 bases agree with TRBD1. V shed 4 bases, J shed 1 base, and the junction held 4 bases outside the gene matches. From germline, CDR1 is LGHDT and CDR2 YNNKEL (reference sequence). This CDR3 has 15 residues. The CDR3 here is CASSLGQGTNTEAFF. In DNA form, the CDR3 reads TGTGCCAGCAGCCTCGGACAGGGGACGAACACTGAAGCTTTCTTT.

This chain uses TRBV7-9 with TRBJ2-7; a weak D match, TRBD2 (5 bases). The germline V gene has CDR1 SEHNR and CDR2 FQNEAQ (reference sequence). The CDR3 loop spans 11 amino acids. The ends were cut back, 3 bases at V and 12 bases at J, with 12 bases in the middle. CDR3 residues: CASSLGAFMYF. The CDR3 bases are TGTGCCAGCAGCTTGGGAGCATTCATGTACTTC.

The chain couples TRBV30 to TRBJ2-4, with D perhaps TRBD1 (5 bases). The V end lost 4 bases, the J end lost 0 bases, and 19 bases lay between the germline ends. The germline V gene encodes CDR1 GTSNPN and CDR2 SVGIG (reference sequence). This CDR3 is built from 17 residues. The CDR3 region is CAWNTKTLGVAKNIQYF. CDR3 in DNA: TGTGCCTGGAATACAAAAACCCTAGGGGTAGCCAAAAACATTCAGTACTTC. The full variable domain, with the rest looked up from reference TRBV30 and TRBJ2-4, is SQTIHQWPATLVQPVGSPLSLECTVEGTSNPNLYWYRQAAGRGLQLLFYSVGIGQISSEVPQNLSASRPQDRQFILSSKKLLLSDSGFYLCAWNTKTLGVAKNIQYFGAGTRLSVL.

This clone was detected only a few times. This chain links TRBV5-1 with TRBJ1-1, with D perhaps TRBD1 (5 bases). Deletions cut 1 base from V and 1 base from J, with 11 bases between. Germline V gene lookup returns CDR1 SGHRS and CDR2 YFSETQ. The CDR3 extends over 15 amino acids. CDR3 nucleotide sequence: TGCGCCAGCAGCTTGACCGGGACTCCGAACACTGAAGCTTTCTTT. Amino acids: CASSLTGTPNTEAFF. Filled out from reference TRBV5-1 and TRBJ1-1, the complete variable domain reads KAGVTQTPRYLIKTRGQQVTLSCSPISGHRSVSWYQQTPGQGLQFLFEYFSETQRNKGNFPGRFSGRQFSNSRSEMNVSTLELGDSALYLCASSLTGTPNTEAFFGQGTRLTVV.

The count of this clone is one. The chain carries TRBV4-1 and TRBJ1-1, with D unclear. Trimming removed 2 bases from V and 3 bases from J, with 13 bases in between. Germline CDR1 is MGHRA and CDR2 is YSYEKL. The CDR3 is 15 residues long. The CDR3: CASSQSVGADTEAFF. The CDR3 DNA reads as TGCGCCAGCAGCCAATCTGTGGGTGCGGACACTGAAGCTTTCTTT.

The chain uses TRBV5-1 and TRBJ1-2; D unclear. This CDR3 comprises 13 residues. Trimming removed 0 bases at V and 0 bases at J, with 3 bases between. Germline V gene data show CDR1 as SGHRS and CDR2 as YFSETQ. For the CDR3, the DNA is TGCGCCAGCAGCTTGGGTACTAACTATGGCTACACCTTC. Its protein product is CASSLGTNYGYTF.

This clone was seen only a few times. CDR3 amino acids: CASSLPHRGATEAFF. For the CDR3, the DNA is TGTGCCAGCAGCTTACCACACAGGGGTGCCACTGAAGCTTTCTTT. This chain links TRBV5-4 with TRBJ1-1, with 7 nucleotides matching TRBD1. V gave up 2 bases and J gave up 4 bases; unmatched junction bases: 8. Germline-derived CDR1 and CDR2 are SGHNT and YYREEE (reference sequence). There are 15 residues in the CDR3.

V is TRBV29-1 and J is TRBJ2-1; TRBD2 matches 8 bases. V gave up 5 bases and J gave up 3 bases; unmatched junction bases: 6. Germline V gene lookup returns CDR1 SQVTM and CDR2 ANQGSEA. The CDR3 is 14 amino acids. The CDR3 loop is CSVKAGVDYNEQFF. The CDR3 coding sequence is TGCAGCGTTAAAGCGGGAGTTGACTACAATGAGCAGTTCTTC.

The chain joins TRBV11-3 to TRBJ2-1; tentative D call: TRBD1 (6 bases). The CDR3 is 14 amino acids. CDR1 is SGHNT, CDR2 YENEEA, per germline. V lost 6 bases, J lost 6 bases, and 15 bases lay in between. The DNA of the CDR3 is TGTGCCAGCAGTCTGGACAGCCTGTTCAATGAGCAGTTCTTC. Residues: CASSLDSLFNEQFF. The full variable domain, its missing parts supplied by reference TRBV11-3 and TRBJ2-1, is EAGVVQSPRYKIIEKKQPVAFWCNPISGHNTLYWYLQNLGQGPELLIRYENEEAVDDSQLPKDRFSAERLKGVDSTLKIQPAELGDSAVYLCASSLDSLFNEQFFGPGTRLTVL.

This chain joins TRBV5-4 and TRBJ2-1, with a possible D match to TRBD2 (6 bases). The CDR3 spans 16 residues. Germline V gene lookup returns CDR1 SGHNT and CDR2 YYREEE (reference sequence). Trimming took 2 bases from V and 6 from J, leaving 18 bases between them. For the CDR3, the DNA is TGTGCCAGCAGCTTACCGGGGGATCGAGCAGTCAATGAGCAGTTCTTC. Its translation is CASSLPGDRAVNEQFF.

In DNA, the CDR3 is TGTGCCAGTAGTATAGGCGCGGGCGAGCAGTACTTC. Its protein is CASSIGAGEQYF. The V call is TRBV19, the J call TRBJ2-7; weak D call: TRBD2 (5 bases). This CDR3 has 12 amino acids. Trimming stripped 1 base from V and 6 bases from J, with 7 bases between. Germline V gene sequence: CDR1 LNHDA, CDR2 SQIVND (reference sequence).

CDR3: CASSPEEQGGIGYEQYF. DNA of the CDR3: TGTGCCAGCAGCCCCGAAGAGCAGGGGGGAATAGGCTACGAGCAGTACTTC. The chain uses TRBV5-5 and TRBJ2-7, with a possible D match to TRBD1 (7 bases). Trimming removed 4 bases at V and 3 bases at J, with 23 bases between. Germline CDR1 SGHKS, CDR2 YYEKEE (reference sequence). CDR3 length: 17 amino acids.

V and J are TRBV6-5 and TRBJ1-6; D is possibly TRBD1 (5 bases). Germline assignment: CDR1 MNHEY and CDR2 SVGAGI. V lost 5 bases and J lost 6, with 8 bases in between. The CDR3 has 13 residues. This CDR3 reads CASSTTVNSPLHF. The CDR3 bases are TGTGCCAGCAGTACGACAGTTAATTCACCCCTCCACTTT.